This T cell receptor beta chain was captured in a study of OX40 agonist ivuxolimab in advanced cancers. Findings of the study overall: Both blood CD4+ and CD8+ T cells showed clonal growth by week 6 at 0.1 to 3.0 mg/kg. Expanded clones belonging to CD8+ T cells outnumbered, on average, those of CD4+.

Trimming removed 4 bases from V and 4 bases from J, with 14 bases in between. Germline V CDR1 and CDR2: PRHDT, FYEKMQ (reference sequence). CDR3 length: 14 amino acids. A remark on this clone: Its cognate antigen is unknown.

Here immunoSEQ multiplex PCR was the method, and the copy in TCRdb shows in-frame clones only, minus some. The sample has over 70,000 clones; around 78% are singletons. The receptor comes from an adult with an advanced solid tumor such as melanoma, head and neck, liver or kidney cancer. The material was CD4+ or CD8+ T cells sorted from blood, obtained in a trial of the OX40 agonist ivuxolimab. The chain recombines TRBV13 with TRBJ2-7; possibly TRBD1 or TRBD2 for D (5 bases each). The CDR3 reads CASSSLGVAYEQYF. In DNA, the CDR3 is TGTGCCAGCAGCTCGCTGGGGGTAGCGTACGAGCAGTACTTC. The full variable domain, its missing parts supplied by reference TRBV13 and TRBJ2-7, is AAGVIQSPRHLIKEKRETATLKCYPIPRHDTVYWYQQGPGQDPQFLISFYEKMQSDKGSIPDRFSAQQFSDYHSELNMSSLELGDSALYFCASSSLGVAYEQYFGPGTRLTVT.